This TCR beta chain was observed in a study of T-cell memory formation after mild COVID-19. Study-wide background: The TCR clusters were mostly specific to one donor. Study findings and constraints: Pre-infection memory carried some responding clones, suggesting that cross-reactive memory joined. Day 37-peaking second-wave clones had unconfirmed SARS-CoV-2 specificity.

On this clonotype itself: Its target is unknown.

Germline V gene lookup returns CDR1 SEHNR and CDR2 FQNEAQ (reference sequence). This CDR3 is 15 amino acids long. V was clipped by 4 bases and J by 8 bases, with 18 bases between them. Researchers used 5'RACE with constant-segment primers to make TCR alpha and TCR beta cDNA libraries that carry sample barcodes and UMIs. TCRdb re-called the 5' RACE reads through MiXCR, storing one row per CDR3 protein. The sample lists 110,000 to 150,000 distinct CDR3 sequences; around 27% were seen once. The TCR sequence derives from an adult woman who had mild COVID-19 (a few samples of this study predate the infection). Cell type and time point are not known. The sequencing input was PBMCs or a T cell subset sorted from them (not recorded which). The rearrangement links TRBV7-9 to TRBJ2-4; D may match TRBD1 or TRBD2 (5 bases each). CDR3 residues: CASSSRDLTPDIQYF. The CDR3 region has the DNA TGTGCCAGCAGCTCCCGGGACCTTACCCCGGACATTCAGTACTTC.